This is a list of T cell receptor beta chains from one sample in a study of blood T cells in healthy people across ages. TCRdb re-called the 5' RACE reads through MiXCR, storing one row per CDR3 protein. The sample has about 1 million distinct CDR3 sequences; 45% are singletons. Sequencing input: blood. These receptors originate from a woman in her sixties or seventies in good health. Each CDR3 is given with its conserved first and last residue. D genes are given only for firm matches. Rows give clone size only sometimes, using once, few, many, or a class for an expanded clone.

v_call,d_call,clone_size,j_call,cdr3_aa,cdr3_nt
TRBV9,NA,few,TRBJ2-1,CASSVGAGTEQFF,TGTGCCAGCAGCGTAGGGGCGGGCACTGAGCAGTTCTTC
TRBV25-1,NA,NA,TRBJ1-2,CASSGWTGSYGYTF,TGTGCCAGCAGCGGCTGGACGGGGAGCTATGGCTACACCTTC
TRBV10-3,TRBD2,NA,TRBJ2-3,CAISERTSGRAPDTQYF,TGTGCCATCAGTGAACGGACTAGCGGGAGGGCACCTGATACGCAGTATTTT
TRBV27,TRBD2,NA,TRBJ2-1,CASSRLAVAYNEQFF,TGTGCCAGCAGTCGACTAGCGGTCGCCTACAATGAGCAGTTCTTC
TRBV20-1,TRBD2,NA,TRBJ2-1,CSAEAPGLARGGANEQFF,TGCAGTGCAGAAGCGCCGGGACTAGCGAGGGGGGGGGCCAATGAGCAGTTCTTC
TRBV7-3,NA,many,TRBJ2-3,CASSREGGTDTQYF,TGTGCCAGCAGCCGAGAAGGGGGCACAGATACGCAGTATTTT
TRBV11-2,NA,NA,TRBJ1-1,CASSLKLKGQGTEAFF,TGTGCCAGCAGCTTAAAATTAAAGGGGCAAGGCACTGAAGCTTTCTTT
TRBV12-3/TRBV12-4,NA,few,TRBJ2-1,CASSLAPLGYNEQFF,TGTGCCAGCAGTTTAGCACCCCTCGGTTACAATGAGCAGTTCTTC
TRBV5-1,NA,NA,TRBJ1-3,CASSLARGASGNTIYF,TGCGCCAGCAGCTTGGCTCGGGGGGCTTCTGGAAACACCATATATTTT
TRBV20-1,NA,NA,TRBJ2-1,CSAVRQHNEQFF,TGCAGTGCTGTGCGTCAGCACAATGAGCAGTTCTTC
TRBV14,NA,few,TRBJ2-3,CASSQDFRTSDTQYF,TGTGCCAGCAGCCAAGATTTTAGGACAAGTGATACGCAGTATTTT
TRBV11-2,NA,NA,TRBJ2-3,CASSLSGGTQDTQYF,TGTGCCAGCAGCTTATCCGGGGGTACACAAGATACGCAGTATTTT
TRBV4-1,TRBD2,few,TRBJ2-1,CASSPRRLAGVDEQFF,TGCGCCAGCAGCCCTCGAAGACTAGCGGGAGTTGATGAGCAGTTCTTC
TRBV29-1,TRBD2,NA,TRBJ2-3,CSVIAGTDTQYF,TGCAGCGTTATAGCGGGGACAGATACGCAGTATTTT
TRBV20-1,NA,NA,TRBJ2-7,CSAMRDSTYEQYF,TGCAGTGCTATGCGGGACTCCACCTACGAGCAGTACTTC
TRBV27,TRBD1,few,TRBJ1-4,CASSAGTGATNEKLFF,TGTGCCAGCAGTGCCGGGACAGGCGCAACTAATGAAAAACTGTTTTTT
TRBV19,TRBD2,NA,TRBJ2-2,CASRQRENTGELFF,TGTGCCAGCCGCCAGCGGGAGAACACCGGGGAGCTGTTTTTT
TRBV10-2,TRBD1,few,TRBJ2-5,CASNRQGVGETQYF,TGCGCCAGCAACCGACAGGGGGTGGGGGAGACCCAGTACTTC